Described below is a single T cell receptor beta chain sequence and its context. The sample originates from a study of blood T cell repertoires in COVID-19. V gave up 9 bases and J gave up 8 bases; unmatched junction bases: 8. The CDR3 is 14 residues long. In germline, CDR1 is LNHDA, CDR2 SQIVND (reference sequence). Profiled with immunoSEQ multiplex PCR; TCRdb holds only in-frame clones, not every one. The data contain roughly 200,000 clones, 85% of them singletons. The J gene is TRBJ2-4, the V gene TRBV19; 12 bases are shared with TRBD1. This TCR derives from a middle-aged man who had recovered from COVID-19. Sequenced input: PBMCs or T cells enriched from blood (not recorded which). CDR3 loop: CASQQGQGADIQYF. The CDR3 DNA follows: TGTGCCAGCCAACAGGGACAGGGGGCAGACATTCAGTACTTC.